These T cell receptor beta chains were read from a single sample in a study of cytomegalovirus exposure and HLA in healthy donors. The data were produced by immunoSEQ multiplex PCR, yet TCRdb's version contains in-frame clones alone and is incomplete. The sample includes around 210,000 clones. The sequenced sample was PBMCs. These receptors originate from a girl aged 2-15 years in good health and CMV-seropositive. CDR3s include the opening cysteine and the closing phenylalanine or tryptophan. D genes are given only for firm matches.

TGTGCCAGCAGTGAGGACAGGGGGCCTGAAGCTTTCTTT,CASSEDRGPEAFF,TRBJ1-1,TRBD1,TRBV25-1
TGCGCCAGCAGCTTGGACAGGGATTATGGCTACACCTTC,CASSLDRDYGYTF,TRBJ1-2,.,TRBV5-1
TGTGCCAGCAGTTTGAGGCAGGGGGCCGGCACCGGGGAGCTGTTTTTT,CASSLRQGAGTGELFF,TRBJ2-2,TRBD1,TRBV28
TGTGCCAGCGGGAGGGCCGAGGATGAGCAGTTCTTC,CASGRAEDEQFF,TRBJ2-1,TRBD2,TRBV6-6
TGCGCCAGCAGCCGGGACACGGCAGAGACCCAGTACTTC,CASSRDTAETQYF,TRBJ2-5,.,TRBV5-1
TGTGCCAGCAGCCAAGATTACGACAGCAACTATGGCTACACCTTC,CASSQDYDSNYGYTF,TRBJ1-2,.,TRBV4-2
TGCGCCAGCAGCTCCGCCAAAACGGGACAGTTATACGAGCAGTACTTC,CASSSAKTGQLYEQYF,TRBJ2-7,TRBD1,TRBV5-1
TGTGCCAGCAGCTTAAGTACCGGGACAGGTGGAGGTCAGCCCCAGCATTTT,CASSLSTGTGGGQPQHF,TRBJ1-5,TRBD1,TRBV7-9
TGCGCCAGCAGTCAAAGGACAGGGGGAGGAAATGAGCAGTTCTTC,CASSQRTGGGNEQFF,TRBJ2-1,TRBD1,TRBV23-1
TGTGCCAGCAGTTTCCAGCTCCAACAGGGGGTTGCCTCTGGGGCCAACGTCCTGACTTTC,CASSFQLQQGVASGANVLTF,TRBJ2-6,TRBD1,TRBV27
TGTGCCAGCAGTTTAGCAGGGGTGGAGACCGGGGAGCTGTTTTTT,CASSLAGVETGELFF,TRBJ2-2,.,TRBV27
TGTGCCAGCACCTTAGGGGGAGGGCTCTACAATGAGCAGTTCTTC,CASTLGGGLYNEQFF,TRBJ2-1,.,TRBV11-2
TGCGCCAGCAGCTTGACAGCAGGAGATACGCAGTATTTT,CASSLTAGDTQYF,TRBJ2-3,.,TRBV5-1
TGCGCCAGCAGCCCAGGGGGACATCAGCCCCAGCATTTT,CASSPGGHQPQHF,TRBJ1-5,TRBD1,TRBV4-1
TGCGCCAGCGCAACGGGACAGGTAGCCTACGAGCAGTACTTC,CASATGQVAYEQYF,TRBJ2-7,TRBD1,TRBV5-1
TGTGCCAGCAGCTTACAGGGGGCGCATGGCTACACCTTC,CASSLQGAHGYTF,TRBJ1-2,TRBD1,TRBV7-3
TGTGCCAGCAGTGAAGCGCTTGGGACTAGCGGGAGTGGGTACTACAATGAGCAGTTCTTC,CASSEALGTSGSGYYNEQFF,TRBJ2-1,TRBD2,TRBV2
TGCAGCGTTGGGGGGCTAGCGGGATACAATGAGCAGTTCTTC,CSVGGLAGYNEQFF,TRBJ2-1,TRBD2,TRBV29-1
TGTGCCAGCAGCGCCACGAAGCTGAACACTGAAGCTTTCTTT,CASSATKLNTEAFF,TRBJ1-1,.,TRBV11-2
TGCAGCGTTCATGCTAGCAGCGACGAGCAGTACTTC,CSVHASSDEQYF,TRBJ2-7,.,TRBV29-1
TGTGCCAGCACCTATCGCGCTGGAGACAGCACCTACGAGCAGTACTTC,CASTYRAGDSTYEQYF,TRBJ2-7,.,TRBV5-4
TGTGCCAGTAGTTGGACAGCTATGAACACTGAAGCTTTCTTT,CASSWTAMNTEAFF,TRBJ1-1,.,TRBV19
TGCGCCAGCAGCACCCCGGGACAGGCCCCGTTCTTC,CASSTPGQAPFF,TRBJ2-1,TRBD1,TRBV5-1
TGTGCCAGTAGTATAATCGGACTAGCGGGAGTGAACAATGAGCAGTTCTTC,CASSIIGLAGVNNEQFF,TRBJ2-1,TRBD2,TRBV19
TGTGCCAGCAGTTTGTTAGGACAGGGGGGCCAGGAGCATTTT,CASSLLGQGGQEHF,TRBJ1-5,TRBD1,TRBV28
TGTGCCAGCACTGACTCCTATGGCTACACCTTC,CASTDSYGYTF,TRBJ1-2,.,TRBV28
TGTGCCACCAGACCAACTAGCGGGAGTGTCTACGAGCAGTACTTC,CATRPTSGSVYEQYF,TRBJ2-7,TRBD2,TRBV15
TGTGCCAGCAGTAAGACTAGCGGCTCCTACGAGCAGTACTTC,CASSKTSGSYEQYF,TRBJ2-7,TRBD2,TRBV6-5
TGTGCCAGTGAGGCCTGGTCAAACATTCAGTACTTC,CASEAWSNIQYF,TRBJ2-4,.,TRBV28
TGTGCCAGTAGTATGAACAGGGCTAATGAAAAACTGTTTTTT,CASSMNRANEKLFF,TRBJ1-4,.,TRBV19
TGTGCCAGCAGCCCACAGGGTTTCGGAGAGCAGTTCTTC,CASSPQGFGEQFF,TRBJ2-1,.,TRBV6-4
TGTGCCTGGAGTGTATGGGCCCGGGACAGGAAGGATGGCTACACCTTC,CAWSVWARDRKDGYTF,TRBJ1-2,TRBD1,TRBV30
TGCGCCAGCAGCCCAGGACTAGCGGGAGGTGAGCAGTACTTC,CASSPGLAGGEQYF,TRBJ2-7,TRBD2,TRBV5-1
TGTGCCATCAGTGAGTCGGCGGCTACCGAGCAGTACTTC,CAISESAATEQYF,TRBJ2-7,.,TRBV10-3
TGCGCCAGCAGCCAACCGACTAGCGGGAGGAACCCCTACGAGCAGTACTTC,CASSQPTSGRNPYEQYF,TRBJ2-7,TRBD2,TRBV4-1
TGTGCCAGCAAGGGACAGGGGATATCTAACTATGGCTACACCTTC,CASKGQGISNYGYTF,TRBJ1-2,TRBD1,TRBV28
TGTGCCAGCAGTTCAGAGGGGGGACTAGGGAGACACGAGCAGTACTTC,CASSSEGGLGRHEQYF,TRBJ2-7,TRBD2,TRBV7-8
TGCGCCAGCAGTTGCGCATTGGGACACCGCCAACCAACTAATGAAAAACTGTTTTTT,CASSCALGHRQPTNEKLFF,TRBJ1-4,.,TRBV10-1
TGTGCCAGCAGCCGACGACAGGACGCCTTGGCCTACGAGCAGTACTTC,CASSRRQDALAYEQYF,TRBJ2-7,.,TRBV7-8
TGTGCCAGCTCGACTACCATACTTACAGGGGATGATCAGCCCCAGCATTTT,CASSTTILTGDDQPQHF,TRBJ1-5,TRBD1,TRBV5-6